A single T cell receptor beta chain is shown here with its context. The data were obtained in a study of cytomegalovirus exposure and HLA in healthy donors. CDR1 and CDR2 (germline): SQVTM, ANQGSEA. The CDR3 is made up of 15 amino acids. With V trimmed by 7 bases and J by 0 bases, 8 bases remained unmatched. In the PCR, 60 Vbeta and 13 Jbeta primers were used. Repertoires were generated with immunoSEQ multiplex PCR, while TCRdb's copy carries only in-frame clones and drops some. Among under 200,000 clones, roughly 80% were seen once, and the ten largest hold 3% to 4.5%. The clonotype was recovered from a man aged 50-60 years in good health and CMV-seronegative. V gene TRBV29-1 combines with J gene TRBJ2-3; 9 bases are shared with TRBD2. Input material: PBMCs. The CDR3 DNA sequence: TGCAGCGCTGGCGGGAGGGACTGGAGCACAGATACGCAGTATTTT. It translates to CSAGGRDWSTDTQYF.